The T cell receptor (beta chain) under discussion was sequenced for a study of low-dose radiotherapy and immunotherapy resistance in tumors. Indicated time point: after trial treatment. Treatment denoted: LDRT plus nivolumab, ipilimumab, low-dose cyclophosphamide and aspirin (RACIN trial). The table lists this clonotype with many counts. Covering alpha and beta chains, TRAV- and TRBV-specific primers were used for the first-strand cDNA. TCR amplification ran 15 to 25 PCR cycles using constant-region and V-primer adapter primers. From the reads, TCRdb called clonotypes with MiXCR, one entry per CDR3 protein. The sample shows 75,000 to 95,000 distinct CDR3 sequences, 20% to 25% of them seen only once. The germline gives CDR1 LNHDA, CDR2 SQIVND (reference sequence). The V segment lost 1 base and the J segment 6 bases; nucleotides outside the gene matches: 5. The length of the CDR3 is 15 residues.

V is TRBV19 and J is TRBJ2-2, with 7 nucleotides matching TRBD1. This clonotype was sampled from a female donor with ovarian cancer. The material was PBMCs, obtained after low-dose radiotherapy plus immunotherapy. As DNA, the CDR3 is TGTGCCAGTAGTATAGGTAGCCAGGGGGCCGGGGAGCTGTTTTTT. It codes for CASSIGSQGAGELFF.